The rows below give T cell receptor beta chains drawn from one sample of a study of T cell responses to AZD1222 COVID-19 vaccine. TCRdb's copy holds only in-frame clones and misses some; the assay was immunoSEQ multiplex PCR. The sample contains 150,000 or so clones, less than 90% of which appear only once. The material sequenced was peripheral blood, taken on day 0 of AZD1222 vaccination. The receptors originated from an adult in good health. Both conserved end residues are part of each CDR3. The D gene is left open where the match is weak. Clone size appears in some rows only: once, few, many, or a class for an expanded clone.

d_call: NA
j_call: TRBJ2-7
clone_size: NA
v_call: TRBV5-6
cdr3_aa: CASSLRGLYYEQYF
cdr3_nt: TGTGCCAGCAGCTTGAGAGGGTTGTACTACGAGCAGTACTTC

d_call: NA
j_call: TRBJ2-1
clone_size: NA
v_call: TRBV10-3
cdr3_aa: CAISPWGASRNNEQFF
cdr3_nt: TGTGCCATCAGTCCCTGGGGGGCTTCAAGGAACAATGAGCAGTTCTTC

d_call: NA
j_call: TRBJ1-1
clone_size: NA
v_call: TRBV19
cdr3_aa: CASSMGSNTEAFF
cdr3_nt: TGTGCCAGTAGTATGGGCAGTAACACTGAAGCTTTCTTT

d_call: TRBD2
j_call: TRBJ2-5
clone_size: NA
v_call: TRBV4-1
cdr3_aa: CASSRDSGGAQETQYF
cdr3_nt: TGCGCCAGCAGCCGGGATAGCGGGGGGGCCCAAGAGACCCAGTACTTC

d_call: TRBD1
j_call: TRBJ1-5
clone_size: NA
v_call: TRBV15
cdr3_aa: CATSREDRGAQPQHF
cdr3_nt: TGTGCCACCAGCAGAGAGGACAGGGGGGCTCAGCCCCAGCATTTT

d_call: NA
j_call: TRBJ2-5
clone_size: once
v_call: TRBV7-9
cdr3_aa: CASSMGGPEYF
cdr3_nt: TGTGCCAGCAGCATGGGGGGGCCCGAGTACTTC

d_call: NA
j_call: TRBJ2-5
clone_size: NA
v_call: TRBV28
cdr3_aa: CASSPGTFRETQYF
cdr3_nt: TGTGCCAGCAGCCCCGGGACTTTCAGGGAGACCCAGTACTTC

d_call: NA
j_call: TRBJ1-1
clone_size: once
v_call: TRBV7-2
cdr3_aa: CASSRVRGGTEAFF
cdr3_nt: TGTGCCAGCAGCAGGGTGAGGGGGGGAACTGAAGCTTTCTTT

d_call: NA
j_call: TRBJ1-6
clone_size: NA
v_call: TRBV5-4
cdr3_aa: CASSDMRLGGQNNSPLHF
cdr3_nt: TGTGCCAGCAGCGACATGCGTTTGGGGGGACAAAATAATTCACCCCTCCACTTT

d_call: TRBD2
j_call: TRBJ2-7
clone_size: NA
v_call: TRBV3-1/TRBV3-2
cdr3_aa: CASSQVASGGSPSYEQYF
cdr3_nt: TGTGCCAGCAGCCAAGTGGCTAGCGGGGGTTCCCCCTCTTACGAGCAGTACTTC

d_call: NA
j_call: TRBJ2-7
clone_size: NA
v_call: TRBV28
cdr3_aa: CASSFGSPAYEQYF
cdr3_nt: TGTGCCAGCAGTTTTGGAAGCCCAGCCTACGAGCAGTACTTC

d_call: NA
j_call: TRBJ2-2
clone_size: NA
v_call: TRBV4-1
cdr3_aa: CASSLRDTGVGELFF
cdr3_nt: TGCGCCAGCAGCCTAAGGGACACGGGAGTCGGGGAGCTGTTTTTT

d_call: NA
j_call: TRBJ2-1
clone_size: NA
v_call: TRBV5-1
cdr3_aa: CASSPEPTQDNEQFF
cdr3_nt: TGCGCCAGCAGCCCGGAACCTACACAGGACAATGAGCAGTTCTTC

d_call: TRBD1
j_call: TRBJ2-3
clone_size: NA
v_call: TRBV29-1
cdr3_aa: CSASQGARPDTQYF
cdr3_nt: TGCAGCGCTTCTCAGGGGGCGCGTCCAGATACGCAGTATTTT

d_call: TRBD2
j_call: TRBJ2-1
clone_size: NA
v_call: TRBV4-1
cdr3_aa: CASSQGLRGGYNEQFF
cdr3_nt: TGCGCCAGCAGCCAGGGGTTGAGGGGAGGGTACAATGAGCAGTTCTTC

d_call: NA
j_call: TRBJ1-1
clone_size: once
v_call: TRBV18
cdr3_aa: CASSRENTEAFF
cdr3_nt: TGTGCCAGCTCAAGAGAGAACACTGAAGCTTTCTTT